A single sample gave rise to the 5 T cell receptor beta chains below, sequenced in a study of blood T cell repertoires in COVID-19. Method: immunoSEQ multiplex PCR; TCRdb's copy keeps in-frame clones and lacks some. The sample has over 45,000 clones, 90% to 95% seen once. Sequencing used peripheral blood. These receptors originate from a human donor in a cohort sampled during active COVID-19.

V usage is TRBV19 and J usage is TRBJ2-3, with D possibly being TRBD1 (5 bases). Trimming cost V 4 bases and J 2 bases, with 16 bases left between them. The CDR3 is 16 residues long. The germline CDR1 and CDR2 sequences are LNHDA and SQIVND (reference sequence). CDR3: CASSTPRVHLTDTQYF. The CDR3 DNA follows: TGTGCCAGTAGTACCCCCAGGGTCCACCTCACAGATACGCAGTATTTT.

This clone showed up just once. The V and J genes are TRBV6-4 and TRBJ1-2; 7 bases fit TRBD1. This CDR3 is 16 amino acids long. J gave up 8 bases and V 0 bases, and 12 bases lay outside the gene matches. The germline V gene encodes CDR1 MRHNA and CDR2 SNTAGT. CDR3 nucleotide sequence: TGTGCCAGCAGTGACTCTCCTAGGGGGCTGGGGGACGGCTACACCTTC. Amino acid sequence: CASSDSPRGLGDGYTF.

The V and J genes are TRBV28 and TRBJ2-5; 12 bases agree with TRBD1. Losses at the gene ends were 4 bases for V and 3 bases for J; bases not matched to a gene: 6. Per germline, CDR1 MDHEN and CDR2 SYDVKM. The CDR3 is made up of 16 amino acids. The CDR3 loop is CASSWSGTGGKETQYF. CDR3 DNA: TGTGCCAGCAGTTGGTCCGGGACAGGGGGCAAAGAGACCCAGTACTTC. Full variable domain (missing parts from reference TRBV28 and TRBJ2-5): DVKVTQSSRYLVKRTGEKVFLECVQDMDHENMFWYRQDPGLGLRLIYFSYDVKMKEKGDIPEGYSVSREKKERFSLILESASTNQTSMYLCASSWSGTGGKETQYFGPGTRLLVL.

The chain joins TRBV19 to TRBJ1-1; no firm D call. The germline V gene has CDR1 LNHDA and CDR2 SQIVND (reference sequence). Trimming shortened V by 1 base and J by 0 bases, and 9 bases separated the two germline ends. The CDR3 totals 15 residues. The CDR3 DNA follows: TGTGCCAGTAGTATAGGAGTTTCCTTGAACACTGAAGCTTTCTTT. Translated: CASSIGVSLNTEAFF.

The V gene is TRBV28, the J gene TRBJ2-7, with D possibly matching TRBD1 (6 bases). Trimming removed 4 bases from V and 3 bases from J, with 19 bases in between. The CDR3 spans 16 residues. Germline assignment: CDR1 MDHEN and CDR2 SYDVKM. The CDR3 spells CASSSSRAGENYEQYF. CDR3 nucleotides: TGTGCCAGCAGTTCTAGTAGGGCAGGGGAGAACTACGAGCAGTACTTC.